A single sample gave rise to the 31 T cell receptor beta chains below, sequenced in a study of technical replicates of blood from a few donors. Only in-frame clones appear in the TCRdb table, and some are missing; sequencing was by immunoSEQ multiplex PCR. Altogether 100,000 or so clones are present, about 94% being singletons, with the ten largest covering approximately 0.24%. The specimen was T cells isolated from PBMCs. Source of these receptors: a human donor in good health.

The chain joins TRBV28 to TRBJ1-2; 7 bases are a match to TRBD1. Germline V lookup: CDR1 MDHEN, CDR2 SYDVKM. The CDR3 sequence is 16 residues long. With 5 bases clipped from V and 4 bases from J, the junction kept 13 bases outside the gene matches. CDR3 region: CASSPPGQSRGYGYTF. Written as DNA, the CDR3 is TGTGCCAGCAGTCCTCCGGGACAGTCAAGGGGCTATGGCTACACCTTC.

This chain links TRBV4-2 with TRBJ2-3; D is unresolved. The V and J ends lost 5 bases and 1 base respectively, with 4 bases between them. Per germline, CDR1 LGHNA and CDR2 YNFKEQ. The CDR3 is 12 residues long. The DNA for the CDR3 is TGTGCCAGCAGCACTGGCACAGATACGCAGTATTTT. Amino acid sequence: CASSTGTDTQYF.

This clone appeared once. The V and J genes are TRBV7-9 and TRBJ2-2; TRBD2 agrees at 11 bases. The CDR3 contains 14 residues. The V gene end was trimmed by 10 bases and the J gene end by 3 bases; junction bases not matched to a gene: 4. CDR1 and CDR2 (germline): SEHNR, FQNEAQ (reference sequence). The CDR3 bases are TGTGCCACCCGACTAGCGGGATACACCGGGGAGCTGTTTTTT. Amino acids: CATRLAGYTGELFF.

In DNA, the CDR3 is TGTGCCAGCAGCTTCAGTTCTTCGCCAGATACGCAGTATTTT. This codes for CASSFSSSPDTQYF. The chain couples TRBV7-6 to TRBJ2-3; D remains ambiguous. This CDR3 has 14 residues. Germline V gene sequence: CDR1 SGHVS, CDR2 FNYEAQ. V was pared by 3 bases and J by 4 bases, with 11 bases between.

V and J are TRBV28 and TRBJ2-1; 7 bases agree with TRBD1. The trim removed 5 bases at V and 8 bases at J, leaving 21 bases unmatched. Germline V CDR1 and CDR2: MDHEN, SYDVKM. The CDR3 is 18 residues long. CDR3 sequence: CASSEARGLSTGNHEQFF. The CDR3 DNA follows: TGTGCCAGCAGTGAGGCCAGGGGCCTATCGACAGGGAACCATGAGCAGTTCTTC.

The chain uses TRBV11-2 and TRBJ2-3; a possible D gene is TRBD2 (6 bases). Germline lookup yields CDR1 SGHAT and CDR2 FQNNGV. The CDR3 is 15 amino acids. V lost 3 bases to trimming and J lost 3 bases, with 13 bases between them. The CDR3 coding sequence is TGTGCCAGCAGCTTCATTAGCGGAACTACAGATACGCAGTATTTT. This encodes CASSFISGTTDTQYF.

The chain combines TRBV5-1 with TRBJ2-5; 7 bases are a match to TRBD1. Trimming at V came to 6 bases and at J to 4 bases, leaving 6 bases not matched to a gene. The CDR3 contains 13 residues. Germline V gene sequence: CDR1 SGHRS, CDR2 YFSETQ. The CDR3 DNA reads as TGCGCCAGCACCCCAAGACAGGGAGAGACCCAGTACTTC. It codes for CASTPRQGETQYF.

The rearrangement uses TRBV2 and TRBJ1-2, with TRBD1 matching 10 bases. Germline V lookup: CDR1 SNHLY, CDR2 FYNNEI. V dropped 11 bases and J dropped 4; count of bases not matched to a gene: 10. This CDR3 has 14 residues. The CDR3 loop reads CAGLRQGALYGYTF. DNA of the CDR3: TGTGCCGGACTTAGACAGGGGGCCCTCTATGGCTACACCTTC.

The rearrangement joins TRBV2 to TRBJ1-6; D is perhaps TRBD1 (6 bases). Trimming took off 2 bases at V and 9 bases at J, with 11 bases between the two ends. This CDR3 is 14 amino acids long. Germline V lookup: CDR1 SNHLY, CDR2 FYNNEI. The CDR3 DNA reads as TGTGCCAGCAGTGAATTGGGGGCCGGTTCACCCCTCCACTTT. Protein product: CASSELGAGSPLHF.

The chain combines TRBV20-1 with TRBJ2-4; D perhaps matches TRBD1 (6 bases). Trimming stripped 6 bases from V and 15 bases from J, with 18 bases between. Per the germline V gene, CDR1 is DFQATT and CDR2 is SNEGSKA (reference sequence). The CDR3 consists of 11 residues. Written as DNA, the CDR3 is TGCAGTGCGGCAGAGGGGGAGTTAGGGTACTTC. Encoded protein: CSAAEGELGYF.

This rearrangement joins TRBV7-9 to TRBJ1-5; 8 bases are a match to TRBD1. CDR3 length: 15 residues. Losses at the gene ends were 4 bases for V and 0 bases for J; bases not matched to a gene: 2. In germline, CDR1 is SEHNR, CDR2 FQNEAQ (reference sequence). The CDR3 nucleotides read TGTGCCAGCAGCTCGGGACAGGCTAGCAATCAGCCCCAGCATTTT. Its protein is CASSSGQASNQPQHF.

The rearrangement uses TRBV28 and TRBJ2-4, with a weak D call TRBD1 (7 bases). CDR1 MDHEN and CDR2 SYDVKM come from the germline V gene. The CDR3 extends over 13 amino acids. Trimming took off 2 bases at V and 16 bases at J, with 18 bases between the two ends. CDR3 protein: CASSLPGQGGTYF. The CDR3 nucleotides are TGTGCCAGCAGTTTACCGGGGCAGGGGGGCACATACTTC. The full variable domain, completed using reference TRBV28 and TRBJ2-4, is DVKVTQSSRYLVKRTGEKVFLECVQDMDHENMFWYRQDPGLGLRLIYFSYDVKMKEKGDIPEGYSVSREKKERFSLILESASTNQTSMYLCASSLPGQGGTYFGAGTRLSVL.

V usage is TRBV19 and J usage is TRBJ2-3; no reliable D call. The V gene lost 5 bases and the J gene lost 3 bases, with 15 bases spanning the gap. The CDR3 consists of 15 residues. Germline lookup yields CDR1 LNHDA and CDR2 SQIVND (reference sequence). DNA for the CDR3: TGTGCCAGTAGTGAAAACCGGGTCATGACAGATACGCAGTATTTT. This codes for CASSENRVMTDTQYF.

This clone was seen a single time. The chain carries TRBV25-1 and TRBJ2-7, with 13 bases lining up with TRBD2. The V segment lost 3 bases and the J segment 7 bases; nucleotides outside the gene matches: 6. The germline V gene has CDR1 MGHDK and CDR2 SYGVNS. This CDR3 spans 15 amino acids. The CDR3, as DNA: TGTGCCAGCAGTGAGTGGGGGACTAGCGGGATGGAGCAGTACTTC. This translates into CASSEWGTSGMEQYF.

This rearrangement joins TRBV7-8 to TRBJ2-5; D remains unclear. Germline V gene data show CDR1 as SGHVS and CDR2 as FQNEAQ. Trimming took 5 bases from V and 4 from J, leaving 20 bases between them. This CDR3 comprises 16 residues. This CDR3 is CASSVPPLRKLETQYF. CDR3 nucleotide sequence: TGTGCCAGCAGCGTCCCCCCTTTAAGAAAGCTAGAGACCCAGTACTTC.

J is TRBJ2-2 and V is TRBV20-1; the D is unclear. V lost 8 bases to trimming and J lost 6 bases, with 10 bases between them. The germline V gene encodes CDR1 DFQATT and CDR2 SNEGSKA (reference sequence). This CDR3 comprises 11 residues. This chain's CDR3 is CSISNAGELFF. CDR3 DNA sequence: TGCAGTATTTCTAATGCCGGGGAGCTGTTTTTT.

The chain combines TRBV4-1 with TRBJ1-2; D is unresolved. V lost 2 bases, J lost 0 bases, and 7 bases lay in between. Germline lookup yields CDR1 MGHRA and CDR2 YSYEKL. The CDR3 is made up of 14 amino acids. The CDR3 reads CASSQIAANYGYTF. The CDR3 DNA reads as TGCGCCAGCAGCCAAATAGCAGCTAACTATGGCTACACCTTC.

The gene calls are TRBV2 and TRBJ1-1, with D uncertain. CDR3 length: 12 residues. V gave up 7 bases and J gave up 8 bases, with 14 bases separating them. Germline loops: CDR1 SNHLY, CDR2 FYNNEI. The DNA for the CDR3 is TGTGCCAGCATATTGTTAGGAGGAGAAGCTTTCTTT. This codes for CASILLGGEAFF.

V usage is TRBV12-5 and J usage is TRBJ1-2, with 9 bases aligning to TRBD1. The CDR3 has 14 residues. J gave up 8 bases and V 1 base, and 5 bases lay outside the gene matches. CDR1 is LGHNT, CDR2 FRNRAP, per germline. The CDR3 bases are TGTGCTAGTGGTTTGGAACAGGGGGCGCGGGGCTACACCTTC. This codes for CASGLEQGARGYTF. Filled out from reference TRBV12-5 and TRBJ1-2, the complete variable domain reads DARVTQTPRHKVTEMGQEVTMRCQPILGHNTVFWYRQTMMQGLELLAYFRNRAPLDDSGMPKDRFSAEMPDATLATLKIQPSEPRDSAVYFCASGLEQGARGYTFGSGTRLTVV.

This clone occurred once. The rearrangement links TRBV6-5 to TRBJ2-1, with 7 bases aligning to TRBD2. This CDR3 is 14 amino acids long. J gave up 6 bases and V 0 bases, and 2 bases lay outside the gene matches. Per the germline V gene, CDR1 is MNHEY and CDR2 is SVGAGI. As DNA, the CDR3 is TGTGCCAGCAGTTACTCGACTAGCCGCAATGAGCAGTTCTTC. Its protein is CASSYSTSRNEQFF.

Only a few counts were recorded for this clone. V is TRBV5-4 and J is TRBJ2-3; TRBD2 agrees at 12 bases. The CDR3 has 16 amino acids. With V trimmed by 4 bases and J by 2 bases, 5 bases remained unmatched. The germline V gene has CDR1 SGHNT and CDR2 YYREEE (reference sequence). Here the CDR3 DNA reads TGTGCCAGCAGCGGGGGACTAGCGGGCCTCACAGATACGCAGTATTTT. Translation: CASSGGLAGLTDTQYF.

The rearrangement uses TRBV7-8 and TRBJ1-4; tentative D call: TRBD1 (5 bases). The germline V gene has CDR1 SGHVS and CDR2 FQNEAQ. Deletions cut 4 bases from V and 0 bases from J, with 12 bases between. This CDR3 is built from 16 residues. Here the CDR3 DNA reads TGTGCCAGCAGCTCCAGGGTGCCGGCAACTAATGAAAAACTGTTTTTT. Translating gives CASSSRVPATNEKLFF.

This chain joins TRBV2 and TRBJ2-1, with TRBD2 identical over 8 bases. The length of the CDR3 is 16 residues. V trimming: 7 bases; J trimming: 2 bases; junction bases outside the gene matches: 10. The V gene's germline CDR1 is SNHLY and CDR2 FYNNEI. CDR3 DNA sequence: TGTGCCAGCATTAGTGCGGGGGGCTATACCTACAATGAGCAGTTCTTC. Its protein is CASISAGGYTYNEQFF.

The V gene is TRBV28, the J gene TRBJ2-7; TRBD2 agrees at 8 bases. Germline CDR1 is MDHEN and CDR2 is SYDVKM. CDR3 size: 13 residues. The V segment lost 2 bases and the J segment 3 bases; nucleotides outside the gene matches: 0. CDR3 sequence reads: CASSLLAGYEQYF. The CDR3 DNA reads TGTGCCAGCAGTTTACTAGCGGGCTACGAGCAGTACTTC.

On this clone itself: The junction shows a germline mismatch at one end, possibly a read error. This chain connects TRBV7-7 to TRBJ2-1; possibly TRBD2 for D (5 bases). Germline loops: CDR1 SSHAT, CDR2 FNYEAQ (reference sequence). CDR3 length: 14 amino acids. The CDR3, as DNA: TGTGCTAGCAGCTTAGGCGGGCGTAACAATGAGCAGTTCTTC. Translated, it gives CASSLGGRNNEQFF.

The chain is built from TRBV10-3 and TRBJ1-3; 9 bases are a match to TRBD1. The CDR3 consists of 13 residues. Germline values: CDR1 ENHRY, CDR2 SYGVKD. V lost 8 bases to trimming and J lost 2 bases; unmatched junction nucleotides: 1. CDR3 sequence reads: CAIGDRAGNTIYF. In nucleotides, the CDR3 is TGTGCCATCGGGGACAGGGCTGGAAACACCATATATTTT.

The genes are TRBV5-1 and TRBJ2-5; no firm D call. V was trimmed by 0 bases and J by 5 bases, leaving 11 bases between them. The CDR3 contains 14 residues. Germline V gene sequence: CDR1 SGHRS, CDR2 YFSETQ. The CDR3 coding sequence is TGCGCCAGCAGCTTGGGAGGTATAAAGGAGACCCAGTACTTC. Protein sequence: CASSLGGIKETQYF.

The chain recombines TRBV2 with TRBJ1-2, with D uncertain. V dropped 7 bases and J dropped 5 bases, with 14 bases sitting between them. Germline CDR1 reads SNHLY; CDR2 reads FYNNEI. CDR3 length: 13 residues. In nucleotides, the CDR3 is TGTGCCAGCACCACTGTACGCTCATATGGCTACACCTTC. It is translated as CASTTVRSYGYTF.

The chain is built from TRBV5-5 and TRBJ2-1, with 8 bases aligning to TRBD2. The CDR3 totals 15 residues. V lost 2 bases to trimming and J lost 0 bases; unmatched junction nucleotides: 1. From germline, CDR1 is SGHKS and CDR2 YYEKEE (reference sequence). The CDR3, as DNA: TGTGCCAGCAGCTTAAGCGGGAGCTCCTACAATGAGCAGTTCTTC. Translating gives CASSLSGSSYNEQFF.

The genes are TRBV28 and TRBJ1-5; D may be TRBD1 (6 bases). Germline V gene lookup returns CDR1 MDHEN and CDR2 SYDVKM. This CDR3 has 15 amino acids. The V gene lost 2 bases and the J gene lost 4 bases, with 12 bases spanning the gap. The CDR3 region has the DNA TGTGCCAGCAGTTTAGGCAGGGGAATTAATCAGCCCCAGCATTTT. Protein sequence: CASSLGRGINQPQHF.

This chain connects TRBV7-8 to TRBJ2-2; unclear D gene. CDR3 length equals 15 residues. Germline CDR1 SGHVS, CDR2 FQNEAQ. V lost 1 base and J lost 5, with 11 bases in between. The CDR3 nucleotides read TGTGCCAGCAGCTTAGTCTTCGGTAATACCGGGGAGCTGTTTTTT. It codes for CASSLVFGNTGELFF.